Shown below are 30 T cell receptor beta chains from a single sample sequenced in a study of cytomegalovirus exposure and HLA in healthy donors. TCRdb's copy holds only in-frame clones and misses some; the assay was immunoSEQ multiplex PCR. The table lists fewer than 200,000 clones, about 80% of them singletons, with about 2.8% in the top ten. The sample was PBMCs. All receptors derive from a young woman in good health and CMV-seropositive.

J is TRBJ1-3 and V is TRBV11-2, with a possible D match to TRBD1 (6 bases). Germline CDR1 SGHAT, CDR2 FQNNGV. Trimming removed 5 bases from V and 3 bases from J, with 11 bases in between. The CDR3 sequence is 14 residues long. The CDR3 bases are TGTGCCAGCAGCGCACGACAGGTTGGAAACACCATATATTTT. It codes for CASSARQVGNTIYF.

The chain couples TRBV9 to TRBJ2-5; unclear D gene. Germline values: CDR1 SGDLS, CDR2 YYNGEE. V lost 4 bases and J lost 5, with 15 bases in between. This CDR3 is 14 amino acids long. The CDR3 here is CASSPEVRYETQYF. As DNA, the CDR3 is TGTGCCAGCAGCCCCGAGGTTAGGTATGAGACCCAGTACTTC.

V usage is TRBV7-9 and J usage is TRBJ2-3, with 7 positions matching TRBD2. Looked up from germline, CDR1 is SEHNR and CDR2 is FQNEAQ (reference sequence). V dropped 5 bases and J dropped 6; count of bases not matched to a gene: 14. This CDR3 region has 16 residues. This chain's CDR3 is CASSTNPRLAGDTQYF. Here the CDR3 DNA reads TGTGCCAGCAGCACCAACCCCCGACTAGCCGGGGATACGCAGTATTTT.

CDR3 nucleotide sequence: TGTGCCAGCAGCTCCGTCAGCACAGATACGCAGTATTTT. Translation: CASSSVSTDTQYF. V and J are TRBV11-3 and TRBJ2-3, with D hard to call. This CDR3 is built from 13 residues. CDR1 SGHNT and CDR2 YENEEA come from the germline V gene. Between the trimmed V and J ends, which lost 4 bases and 0 bases, there was a span of 5 bases.

This chain uses TRBV7-2 with TRBJ1-3; D gene ambiguous. Deletions cut 1 base from V and 10 bases from J, with 8 bases between. There are 12 residues in the CDR3. Germline CDR1 is SGHTA and CDR2 is FQGNSA. CDR3: CASSLELGTIYF. The CDR3 DNA reads TGTGCCAGCAGCTTAGAGCTAGGTACCATATATTTT.

The genes are TRBV5-1 and TRBJ2-1; 7 nucleotides line up with TRBD1. V gave up 5 bases and J gave up 15 bases; unmatched junction bases: 11. The CDR3 loop spans 12 amino acids. Germline CDR1 is SGHRS and CDR2 is YFSETQ. The CDR3 reads CASRDDRASPFF. CDR3 nucleotide sequence: TGCGCCAGCAGGGATGACAGGGCTTCTCCGTTCTTC. Full variable domain (remainder filled in from reference TRBV5-1 and TRBJ2-1): KAGVTQTPRYLIKTRGQQVTLSCSPISGHRSVSWYQQTPGQGLQFLFEYFSETQRNKGNFPGRFSGRQFSNSRSEMNVSTLELGDSALYLCASRDDRASPFFGPGTRLTVL.

The V and J genes are TRBV27 and TRBJ2-5; TRBD1 matches at 7 bases. The germline V gene encodes CDR1 MNHEY and CDR2 SMNVEV (reference sequence). J was trimmed by 4 bases and V by 4 bases; bases with no gene match: 3. There are 13 residues in the CDR3. The CDR3 nucleotides read TGTGCCAGCAGTTCCTACAGGGGAGAGACCCAGTACTTC. This sequence encodes CASSSYRGETQYF.

This clone is a singleton in its sample. The chain uses TRBV5-4 and TRBJ1-1; 8 bases are a match to TRBD1. Germline-derived CDR1 and CDR2 are SGHNT and YYREEE (reference sequence). The CDR3 covers 15 residues. V lost 0 bases and J lost 2; bases outside the gene matches: 3. CDR3: CASSLAQGANTEAFF. In DNA form, the CDR3 reads TGTGCCAGCAGCTTGGCGCAGGGGGCAAACACTGAAGCTTTCTTT.

CDR3 nucleotides: TGTGCCAGCAGGCCCACGGGGGGGTCCCCTTACCAAGAGACCCAGTACTTC. Its translation: CASRPTGGSPYQETQYF. The chain recombines TRBV11-2 with TRBJ2-5; 8 bases line up with TRBD2. Trimming took 6 bases from V and 0 from J; bases not matched to a gene: 12. The CDR3 sequence is 17 residues long. Germline V gene lookup returns CDR1 SGHAT and CDR2 FQNNGV.

This clone was observed a single time. The genes are TRBV27 and TRBJ2-2; 8 bases agree with TRBD1. Germline V CDR1 and CDR2: MNHEY, SMNVEV (reference sequence). The CDR3 loop spans 16 amino acids. Trimming at V came to 4 bases and at J to 6 bases, leaving 10 bases not matched to a gene. For the CDR3, the DNA is TGTGCCAGCAGTTCAATAATTAGGACAGGGTCCGGGGAGCTGTTTTTT. It translates to CASSSIIRTGSGELFF.

The CDR3 here is CASRPDRGSQPQHF. The CDR3 DNA reads TGTGCCAGCAGGCCTGACAGGGGCAGTCAGCCCCAGCATTTT. The chain employs TRBV5-5 and TRBJ1-5; 8 bases map to TRBD1. V was clipped by 5 bases and J by 6 bases; unmatched bases: 7. Germline CDR1 SGHKS, CDR2 YYEKEE (reference sequence). The CDR3 is 14 amino acids.

The rearrangement joins TRBV9 to TRBJ2-3; the match to TRBD2 covers 13 bases. This CDR3 spans 16 amino acids. CDR1 SGDLS and CDR2 YYNGEE come from the germline V gene. Trimming at V came to 2 bases and at J to 2 bases, leaving 2 bases not matched to a gene. CDR3 amino acids: CASSVTSGGPTDTQYF. The CDR3, as DNA: TGTGCCAGCAGCGTGACTAGCGGGGGGCCCACAGATACGCAGTATTTT. The full variable domain, its missing parts supplied by reference TRBV9 and TRBJ2-3, is DSGVTQTPKHLITATGQRVTLRCSPRSGDLSVYWYQQSLDQGLQFLIQYYNGEERAKGNILERFSAQQFPDLHSELNLSSLELGDSALYFCASSVTSGGPTDTQYFGPGTRLTVL.

The rearrangement links TRBV4-2 to TRBJ2-4; 7 bases agree with TRBD2. CDR3 size: 14 residues. Germline CDR1 and CDR2: LGHNA and YNFKEQ. Unmatched junction bases numbered 4, after V lost 0 bases and J lost 8 bases. The CDR3 sequence: CASSQDLGGYIQYF. CDR3 sequence (DNA): TGTGCCAGCAGCCAAGATCTGGGGGGGTACATTCAGTACTTC.

DNA for the CDR3: TGTGCCGCCCAACTAGCGGGGGGGCAAGGTGAGCAGTTCTTC. Its translation is CAAQLAGGQGEQFF. The J gene is TRBJ2-1, the V gene TRBV10-3; TRBD2 agrees at 13 bases. Germline V gives CDR1 ENHRY, CDR2 SYGVKD. V was pared by 11 bases and J by 9 bases, with 10 bases of the junction left unmatched. CDR3 length: 14 residues.

The genes are TRBV11-2 and TRBJ1-2, with 8 bases that match TRBD1. CDR3 length: 15 residues. CDR1 SGHAT and CDR2 FQNNGV come from the germline V gene. With V trimmed by 5 bases and J by 5 bases, 10 bases remained unmatched. The CDR3 DNA sequence: TGTGCCAGCAGCCCTACCTGGACAGGGACTTATGGCTACACCTTC. Translating gives CASSPTWTGTYGYTF.

The chain is built from TRBV11-1 and TRBJ2-7; no clear D gene. Trimming took off 4 bases at V and 0 bases at J, with 10 bases between the two ends. The CDR3 runs to 14 residues. Germline V gene data show CDR1 as SGHAT and CDR2 as FQDESV (reference sequence). DNA for the CDR3: TGTGCCAGCAGCTCCCTGCCGAGCTCCTACGAGCAGTACTTC. Protein: CASSSLPSSYEQYF.

The chain uses TRBV14 and TRBJ2-7; possibly TRBD2 for D (6 bases). The CDR3 consists of 14 residues. Germline lookup yields CDR1 SGHDN and CDR2 FVKESK. The V end lost 4 bases, the J end lost 5 bases, and 15 bases lay between the germline ends. In nucleotides, the CDR3 is TGTGCCAGCAGCCCATTACTAGCTGGGGACGAGCAGTACTTC. Translating gives CASSPLLAGDEQYF.

The chain couples TRBV5-1 to TRBJ1-4; tentatively, D is TRBD1 (5 bases). Trimming shortened V by 4 bases and J by 8 bases, and 15 bases separated the two germline ends. CDR3 size: 14 residues. Germline lookup yields CDR1 SGHRS and CDR2 YFSETQ. CDR3 amino acids: CASSPDNDSEKLFF. The DNA for the CDR3 is TGCGCCAGCAGCCCTGACAACGACAGCGAAAAACTGTTTTTT.

This clone was recorded once. V usage is TRBV5-1 and J usage is TRBJ2-3; TRBD2 matches at 14 bases. Looked up from germline, CDR1 is SGHRS and CDR2 is YFSETQ. The trim removed 3 bases at V and 0 bases at J, leaving 9 bases unmatched. The CDR3 totals 19 residues. CDR3 residues: CASSWRGLAGGVSTDTQYF. CDR3 coding DNA: TGCGCCAGCAGCTGGAGAGGACTAGCGGGGGGCGTTAGCACAGATACGCAGTATTTT.

The CDR3 loop is CASSLAAGGVTSSGNTIYF. CDR3 sequence (DNA): TGTGCCAGCAGCTTAGCGGCGGGAGGGGTCACAAGCTCTGGAAACACCATATATTTT. V usage is TRBV7-9 and J usage is TRBJ1-3, with a tentative D call TRBD1 (5 bases). Per the germline V gene, CDR1 is SEHNR and CDR2 is FQNEAQ (reference sequence). This CDR3 has 19 amino acids. V lost 0 bases to trimming and J lost 0 bases, with 18 bases between them. The whole variable domain, filled in from reference TRBV7-9 and TRBJ1-3, reads DTGVSQNPRHKITKRGQNVTFRCDPISEHNRLYWYRQTLGQGPEFLTYFQNEAQLEKSRLLSDRFSAERPKGSFSTLEIQRTEQGDSAMYLCASSLAAGGVTSSGNTIYFGEGSWLTVV.

This rearrangement joins TRBV6-5 to TRBJ1-6; D is ambiguous. Germline V gene data show CDR1 as MNHEY and CDR2 as SVGAGI. Trimming took 5 bases from V and 7 from J, leaving 12 bases between them. The CDR3 is 14 amino acids. CDR3 sequence reads: CASSKAGRNSPLHF. Written as DNA, the CDR3 is TGTGCCAGCAGTAAGGCAGGCAGAAATTCACCCCTCCACTTT.

This clone was seen once. The V and J genes are TRBV5-6 and TRBJ1-2, with 10 bases fitting TRBD1. Trimming cost V 4 bases and J 4 bases; bases outside gene matches: 4. This CDR3 region has 14 residues. CDR1 is SGHDT, CDR2 YYEEEE, per germline. DNA for the CDR3: TGTGCCAGCAGCACGACAGGGGGCCTCTATGGCTACACCTTC. Amino acid sequence: CASSTTGGLYGYTF.

The rearrangement joins TRBV5-6 to TRBJ2-5; tentatively, D is TRBD1 (5 bases). This CDR3 is 17 amino acids long. V lost 3 bases, J lost 5 bases, and 23 bases lay in between. Germline CDR1 reads SGHDT; CDR2 reads YYEEEE. The CDR3 region has the DNA TGTGCCAGCAGCTCCTTATTTAGAGGTGGCTCAGGGGAGACCCAGTACTTC. This sequence encodes CASSSLFRGGSGETQYF.

This clone was seen only once. The genes are TRBV7-6 and TRBJ2-5; no firm D call. V dropped 2 bases and J dropped 11 bases, with 9 bases sitting between them. CDR3 length: 11 residues. Per germline, CDR1 SGHVS and CDR2 FNYEAQ. Written as DNA, the CDR3 is TGTGCCAGCAGCTTAACGTCGCTACAGTACTTC. Its protein product is CASSLTSLQYF.

This clone was counted between two and nine times. The chain is built from TRBV6-5 and TRBJ1-3; the match to TRBD1 covers 9 bases. CDR1 and CDR2 (germline): MNHEY, SVGAGI. This CDR3 spans 16 amino acids. V lost 0 bases and J lost 5; bases outside the gene matches: 5. The CDR3 sequence: CASSYSRGQGRNTIYF. CDR3 coding DNA: TGTGCCAGCAGTTACTCCCGCGGACAGGGGAGAAACACCATATATTTT.

The sample holds a few counts of this clone. The chain has TRBV7-9 and TRBJ2-7, with 9 bases lining up with TRBD1. Per the germline V gene, CDR1 is SEHNR and CDR2 is FQNEAQ (reference sequence). The CDR3 is 13 amino acids. Unmatched junction bases numbered 5, after V lost 5 bases and J lost 6 bases. The DNA of the CDR3 is TGTGCCAGCAGCGGGACAGGGAAGGTCGAGCAGTACTTC. Its translation is CASSGTGKVEQYF.

The genes are TRBV7-8 and TRBJ2-3; 11 bases match TRBD2. Germline V gene lookup returns CDR1 SGHVS and CDR2 FQNEAQ. The CDR3 is made up of 16 amino acids. Trimming took 4 bases from V and 1 from J; bases not matched to a gene: 4. Here the CDR3 DNA reads TGTGCCAGCAGCTCCGGACTAGCGGGCGGCACAGATACGCAGTATTTT. Its translation is CASSSGLAGGTDTQYF.

The chain is built from TRBV19 and TRBJ2-2; weak D call: TRBD1 (6 bases). Germline lookup yields CDR1 LNHDA and CDR2 SQIVND (reference sequence). Trimming removed 3 bases from V and 6 bases from J, with 8 bases in between. The CDR3 spans 13 residues. CDR3 DNA: TGTGCCAGTAGTATGTCAGGGGCCGGGGAGCTGTTTTTT. This sequence encodes CASSMSGAGELFF.

The chain is built from TRBV5-1 and TRBJ2-7, with 10 bases lining up with TRBD1. The germline V gene has CDR1 SGHRS and CDR2 YFSETQ. V was clipped by 5 bases and J by 3 bases; unmatched bases: 5. The CDR3 is made up of 14 amino acids. Written as DNA, the CDR3 is TGCGCCAGCAGAAATGACAGGGGGCACTACGAGCAGTACTTC. Translating gives CASRNDRGHYEQYF. Supplemented by reference TRBV5-1 and TRBJ2-7, the full variable domain reads KAGVTQTPRYLIKTRGQQVTLSCSPISGHRSVSWYQQTPGQGLQFLFEYFSETQRNKGNFPGRFSGRQFSNSRSEMNVSTLELGDSALYLCASRNDRGHYEQYFGPGTRLTVT.

The genes are TRBV7-6 and TRBJ2-7; the match to TRBD2 covers 10 bases. V dropped 5 bases and J dropped 4; count of bases not matched to a gene: 11. The CDR3 runs 16 residues. Germline CDR1 reads SGHVS; CDR2 reads FNYEAQ. The CDR3 DNA reads as TGTGCCAGCAGCCGGGGCAGCGGGGGGGCCGAGTACGAGCAGTACTTC. Amino acids: CASSRGSGGAEYEQYF.